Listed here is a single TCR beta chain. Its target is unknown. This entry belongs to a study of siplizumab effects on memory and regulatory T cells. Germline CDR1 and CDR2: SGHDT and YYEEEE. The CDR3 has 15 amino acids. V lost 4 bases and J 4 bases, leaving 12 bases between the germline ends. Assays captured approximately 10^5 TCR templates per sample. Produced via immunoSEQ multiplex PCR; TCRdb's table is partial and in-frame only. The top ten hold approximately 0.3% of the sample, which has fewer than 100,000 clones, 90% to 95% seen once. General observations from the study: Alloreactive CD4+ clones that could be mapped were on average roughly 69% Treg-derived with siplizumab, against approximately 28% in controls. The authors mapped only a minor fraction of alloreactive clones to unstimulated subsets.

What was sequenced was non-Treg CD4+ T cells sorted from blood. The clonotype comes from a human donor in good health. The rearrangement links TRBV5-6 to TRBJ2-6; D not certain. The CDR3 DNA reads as TGTGCCAGCAGCCCCGACCCGACCGGGGCCAACGTCCTGACTTTC. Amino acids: CASSPDPTGANVLTF.